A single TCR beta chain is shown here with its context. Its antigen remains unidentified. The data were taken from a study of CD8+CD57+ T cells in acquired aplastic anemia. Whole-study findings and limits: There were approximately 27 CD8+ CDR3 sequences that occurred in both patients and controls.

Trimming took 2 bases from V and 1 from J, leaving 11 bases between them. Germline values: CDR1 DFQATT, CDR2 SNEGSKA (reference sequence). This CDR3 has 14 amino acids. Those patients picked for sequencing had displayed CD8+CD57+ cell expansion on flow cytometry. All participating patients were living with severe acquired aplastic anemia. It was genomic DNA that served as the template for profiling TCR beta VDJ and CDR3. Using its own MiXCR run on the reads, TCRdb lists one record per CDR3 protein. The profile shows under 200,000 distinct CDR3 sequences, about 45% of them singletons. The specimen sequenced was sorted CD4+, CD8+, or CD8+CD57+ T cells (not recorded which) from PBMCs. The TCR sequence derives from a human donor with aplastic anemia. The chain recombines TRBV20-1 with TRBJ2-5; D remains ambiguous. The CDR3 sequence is CSARRFASQETQYF. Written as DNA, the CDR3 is TGCAGTGCTAGACGGTTCGCATCCCAAGAGACCCAGTACTTC.